This T cell receptor beta chain was sequenced during a study of beta chain features in type 1 diabetes (dated by TCRdb to the late 2010s). For context, the study as a whole: No differences in mean age, gender distribution, total cell number or subset yield were found between patients and healthy donors. A total of about 110 million sorted cells were examined across all samples, and the number of cells per subset was strongly correlated with RNA yield. In the study, recently diagnosed type 1 diabetes patients and matched healthy donors were compared on the TCRB repertoires of their sorted circulating CD4+ T cell subsets. Whereas all 30 or so donors provided naive and central memory subsets, regulatory and stem cell-like memory subsets were isolated from just 8 patients and about eight healthy donors.

There are 16 amino acids in the CDR3, from cysteine to phenylalanine inclusive. Only the CDR3 region is kept as DNA, spanning 48 bases read in frame from base 1. CDR1 LGHNA and CDR2 YNFKEQ were looked up in the germline V gene. A distance of 14 bases separates the germline ends of V and J, which lose 6 bases and 0 bases respectively. Results and caveats for the whole study, not just this receptor: Shorter templates might be favored by PCR, yet because patient and control samples were amplified and corrected together, any such skew would affect both groups equally. At VDJ recombination sites, type 1 diabetes patients had fewer insertions and more deleted nucleotides, which implies abnormalities in thymic rearrangement. Because cDNA was sequenced instead of genomic DNA, highly expressing activated cells could be over-represented, though the groups showed no difference in activation or CD3 levels. Naive, central memory and regulatory TCRB repertoires appeared to be more alike among patients than among healthy donors. Type 1 diabetes patients showed a moderate but significant shortening of TCRB CDR3 length in all four CD4+ subsets. Only small numbers of individuals were included in the HLA sub-analyses, which left unresolved whether HLA type had any influence on TCRB rearrangement.

All of the isolated RNA was reverse transcribed with the High Capacity cDNA Reverse Transcription Kit, so expressed TCRB transcripts were sequenced. Deep immunoSEQ sequencing was performed on naive, central memory and regulatory T cell samples, with an average of roughly 3.6 million total reads per sample. After sorted cells were lysed in RLT buffer, RNA was extracted with DNase-treated RNeasy Micro or Mini kits, with the choice depending on cell number. Each cell subset was processed on its own to prevent cross-contamination, while patient and healthy donor samples were processed together. TCRB sequences were amplified from cDNA with the immunoSEQ multiplex PCR, producing 87-bp fragments spanning the CDR3 region. Sequencing of the amplicons was done on the Illumina HiSeq platform. In the authors' own workflow: Synthetic template baselines were used to correct PCR bias computationally, reads within Hamming distance 2 were collapsed, and singletons that could not be merged were discarded. By aligning reads against IMGT, V, D and J genes, CDR3 length, and insertions or deletions at six rearrangement sites were assigned. Within each subset, clonotype counts were normalized to the number of sorted cells before true diversity and Gini coefficients were calculated with the tcR R package. The overlap coefficient, calculated on TCRB nucleotide sequences, was used to quantify repertoire sharing. This is the immuneACCESS table as TCRdb keeps it, with only in-frame sequences that have V and J called. A part of the clones is gone; compared with another copy, unresolved V genes explain less than half, and the rest is unexplained. That table is the source of V, J and clone size, and D and trimming were worked out from the DNA. In this sample the table shows under 50,000 clones, around 50% of which occur a single time. The ten largest clones capture less than 2.5% of the sample.

In its sample, this clone was seen a few times. Its target antigen remains unknown. Base qualities are missing; no much larger clone stands one base away. A single peripheral blood draw of 90 to 150 mL on average was collected from each donor into heparinised tubes. Using a panel that included CD45RO, CCR7, CD25, CD127, CD95 and CD27, naive, central memory, regulatory and stem cell-like memory CD4+ T cells were sorted on a BD FACSAria II. All sorted populations exceeded 95% purity. PBMCs were separated immediately by Lymphoprep density gradient centrifugation and were stained directly, without being cultured. Samples were stained and sorted in pairs, with one healthy donor and one patient per experiment, so that batch effects were minimized.

This clonotype originated in a woman aged 18-29 years in good health. This chain is built from TRBV4-2 and TRBJ2-2; matching of 6 bases hints at TRBD2 as the D gene. Sequencing was carried out using Tregs from blood. In the paper's terms, the cell subset or site label means: regulatory CD4+ T cells. The CDR3 region has the sequence CASRPWGGANTGELFF. The DNA sequence is TGTGCCAGCAGACCCTGGGGCGGGGCGAACACCGGGGAGCTGTTTTTT.